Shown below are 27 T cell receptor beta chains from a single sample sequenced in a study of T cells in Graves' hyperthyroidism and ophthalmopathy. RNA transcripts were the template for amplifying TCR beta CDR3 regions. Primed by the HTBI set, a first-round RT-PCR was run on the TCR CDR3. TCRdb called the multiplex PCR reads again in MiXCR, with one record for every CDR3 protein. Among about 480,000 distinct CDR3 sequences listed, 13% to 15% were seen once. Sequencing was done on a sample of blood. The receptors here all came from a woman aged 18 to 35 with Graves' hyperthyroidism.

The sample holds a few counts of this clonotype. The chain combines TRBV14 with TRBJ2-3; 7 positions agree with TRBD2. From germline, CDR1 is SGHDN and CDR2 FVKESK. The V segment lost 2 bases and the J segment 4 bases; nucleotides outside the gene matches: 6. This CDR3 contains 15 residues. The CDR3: CASSQIAGRADTQYF. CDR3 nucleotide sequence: TGTGCCAGCAGCCAAATAGCGGGCCGCGCAGATACGCAGTATTTT. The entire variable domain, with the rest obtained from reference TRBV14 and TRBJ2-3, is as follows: EAGVTQFPSHSVIEKGQTVTLRCDPISGHDNLYWYRRVMGKEIKFLLHFVKESKQDESGMPNNRFLAERTGGTYSTLKVQPAELEDSGVYFCASSQIAGRADTQYFGPGTRLTVL.

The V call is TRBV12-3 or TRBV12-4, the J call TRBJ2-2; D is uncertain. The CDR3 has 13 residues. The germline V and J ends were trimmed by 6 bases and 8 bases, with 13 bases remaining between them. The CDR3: CASSHQAAGELFF. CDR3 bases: TGTGCCAGCAGCCATCAGGCTGCGGGGGAGCTGTTTTTT.

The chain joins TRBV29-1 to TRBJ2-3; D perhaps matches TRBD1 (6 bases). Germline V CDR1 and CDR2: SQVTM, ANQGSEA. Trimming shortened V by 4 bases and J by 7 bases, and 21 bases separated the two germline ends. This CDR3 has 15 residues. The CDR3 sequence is CSVVGRGLTPNTQYF. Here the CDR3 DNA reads TGCAGCGTTGTTGGCAGGGGATTAACCCCAAATACGCAGTATTTT.

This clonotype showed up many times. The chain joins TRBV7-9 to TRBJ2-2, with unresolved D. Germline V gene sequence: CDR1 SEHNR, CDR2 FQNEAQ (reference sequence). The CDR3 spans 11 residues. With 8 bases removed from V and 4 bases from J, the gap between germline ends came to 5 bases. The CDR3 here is CASPGTGELFF. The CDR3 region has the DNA TGTGCCAGCCCGGGCACCGGGGAGCTGTTTTTT. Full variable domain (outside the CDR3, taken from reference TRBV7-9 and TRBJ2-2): DTGVSQNPRHKITKRGQNVTFRCDPISEHNRLYWYRQTLGQGPEFLTYFQNEAQLEKSRLLSDRFSAERPKGSFSTLEIQRTEQGDSAMYLCASPGTGELFFGEGSRLTVL.

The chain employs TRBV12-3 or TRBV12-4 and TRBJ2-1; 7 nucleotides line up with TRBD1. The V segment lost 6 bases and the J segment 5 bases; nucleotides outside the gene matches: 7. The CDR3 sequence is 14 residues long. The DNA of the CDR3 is TGTGCCAGCAGGACAGGGCACGTGGACAATGAGCAGTTCTTC. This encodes CASRTGHVDNEQFF.

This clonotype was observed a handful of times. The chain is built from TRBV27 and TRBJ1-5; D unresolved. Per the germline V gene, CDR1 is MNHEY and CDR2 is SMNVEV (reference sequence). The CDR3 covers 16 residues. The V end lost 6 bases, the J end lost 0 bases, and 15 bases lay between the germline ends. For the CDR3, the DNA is TGTGCCAGCAGCCCCTGGGCCGGGTATAGCAATCAGCCCCAGCATTTT. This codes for CASSPWAGYSNQPQHF.

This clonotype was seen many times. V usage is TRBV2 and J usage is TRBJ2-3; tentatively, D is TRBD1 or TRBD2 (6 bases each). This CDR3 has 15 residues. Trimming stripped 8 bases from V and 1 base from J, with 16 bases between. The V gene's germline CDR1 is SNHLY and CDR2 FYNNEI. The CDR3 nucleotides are TGTGCCAGCGGGAAAGGGGGGCTCGGCACAGATACGCAGTATTTT. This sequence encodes CASGKGGLGTDTQYF. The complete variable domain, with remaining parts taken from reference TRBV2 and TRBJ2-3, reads EPEVTQTPSHQVTQMGQEVILRCVPISNHLYFYWYRQILGQKVEFLVSFYNNEISEKSEIFDDQFSVERPDGSNFTLKIRSTKLEDSAMYFCASGKGGLGTDTQYFGPGTRLTVL.

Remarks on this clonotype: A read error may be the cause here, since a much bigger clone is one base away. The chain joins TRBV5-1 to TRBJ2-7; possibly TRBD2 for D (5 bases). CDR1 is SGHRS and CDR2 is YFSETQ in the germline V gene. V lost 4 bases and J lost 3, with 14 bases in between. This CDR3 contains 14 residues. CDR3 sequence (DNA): TGCGCCAGCAGCCCTACTATCGGGGTCTACGAGCAGTACTTC. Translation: CASSPTIGVYEQYF.

CDR3 bases: TGTGCCAGCAGCCAAGGGGGAGTCCGGACCCAGTACTTC. Protein: CASSQGGVRTQYF. J is TRBJ2-5 and V is TRBV14; tentative D call: TRBD2 (5 bases). The CDR3 consists of 13 residues. Trimming removed 1 base at V and 7 bases at J, with 10 bases between. Germline V gene data show CDR1 as SGHDN and CDR2 as FVKESK.

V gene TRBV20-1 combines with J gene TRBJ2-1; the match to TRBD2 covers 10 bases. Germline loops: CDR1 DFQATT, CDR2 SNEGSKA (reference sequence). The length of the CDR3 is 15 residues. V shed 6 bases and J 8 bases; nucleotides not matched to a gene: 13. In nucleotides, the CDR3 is TGCAGTGCCCCCCTAGCTAGCGGGGGACGCGATGAGCAGTTCTTC. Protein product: CSAPLASGGRDEQFF.

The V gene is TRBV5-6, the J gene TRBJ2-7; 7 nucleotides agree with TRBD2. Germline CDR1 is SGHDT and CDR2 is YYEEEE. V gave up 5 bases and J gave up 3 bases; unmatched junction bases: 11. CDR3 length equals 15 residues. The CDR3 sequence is CASSYVGGRFYEQYF. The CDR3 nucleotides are TGTGCCAGCAGTTACGTCGGGGGGAGGTTCTACGAGCAGTACTTC.

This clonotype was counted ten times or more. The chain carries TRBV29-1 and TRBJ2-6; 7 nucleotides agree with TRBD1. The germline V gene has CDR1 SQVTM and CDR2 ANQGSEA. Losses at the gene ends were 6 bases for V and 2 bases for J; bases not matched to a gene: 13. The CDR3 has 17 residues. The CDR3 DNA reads TGCAGCGTGGGACCGGGACAGACCAACCCTGGGGCCAACGTCCTGACTTTC. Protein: CSVGPGQTNPGANVLTF.

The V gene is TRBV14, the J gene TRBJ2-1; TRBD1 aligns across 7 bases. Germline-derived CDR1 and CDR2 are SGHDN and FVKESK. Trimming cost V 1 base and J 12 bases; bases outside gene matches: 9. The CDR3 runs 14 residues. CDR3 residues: CASSQVSGQMGQFF. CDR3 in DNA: TGTGCCAGCAGCCAAGTGTCGGGACAGATGGGGCAGTTCTTC.

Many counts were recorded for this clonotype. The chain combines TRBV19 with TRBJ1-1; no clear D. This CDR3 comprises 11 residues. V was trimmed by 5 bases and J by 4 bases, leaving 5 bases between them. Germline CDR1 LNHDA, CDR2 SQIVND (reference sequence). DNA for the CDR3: TGTGCCAGTAGTTATACCACTGAAGCTTTCTTT. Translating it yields CASSYTTEAFF.

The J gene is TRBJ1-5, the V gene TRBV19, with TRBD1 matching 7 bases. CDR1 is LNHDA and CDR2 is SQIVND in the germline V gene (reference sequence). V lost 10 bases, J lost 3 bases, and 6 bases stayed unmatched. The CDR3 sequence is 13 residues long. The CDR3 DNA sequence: TGTGCCATCCAACAGGGGTACAATCAGCCCCAGCATTTT. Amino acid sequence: CAIQQGYNQPQHF.

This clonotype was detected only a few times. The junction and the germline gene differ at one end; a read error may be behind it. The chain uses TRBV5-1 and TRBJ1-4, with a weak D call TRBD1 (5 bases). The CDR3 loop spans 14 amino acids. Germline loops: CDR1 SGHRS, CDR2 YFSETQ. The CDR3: CASNLVGAVEKLFF. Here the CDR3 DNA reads TGCGCCAGCAACTTGGTTGGGGCCGTCGAAAAACTGTTTTTT.

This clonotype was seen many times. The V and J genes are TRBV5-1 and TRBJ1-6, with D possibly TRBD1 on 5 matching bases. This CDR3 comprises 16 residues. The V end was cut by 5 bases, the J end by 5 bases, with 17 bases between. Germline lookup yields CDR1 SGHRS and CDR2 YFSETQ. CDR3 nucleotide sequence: TGCGCCAGCAGTCTACAAGGGGCAGGAGATAATTCACCCCTCCACTTT. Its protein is CASSLQGAGDNSPLHF.

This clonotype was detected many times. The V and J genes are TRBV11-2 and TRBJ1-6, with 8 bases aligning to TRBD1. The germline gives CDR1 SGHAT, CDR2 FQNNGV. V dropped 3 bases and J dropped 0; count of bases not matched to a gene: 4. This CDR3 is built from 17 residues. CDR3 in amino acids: CASSFGTGFSYNSPLHF. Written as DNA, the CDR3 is TGTGCCAGCAGCTTTGGGACAGGCTTCTCCTATAATTCACCCCTCCACTTT.

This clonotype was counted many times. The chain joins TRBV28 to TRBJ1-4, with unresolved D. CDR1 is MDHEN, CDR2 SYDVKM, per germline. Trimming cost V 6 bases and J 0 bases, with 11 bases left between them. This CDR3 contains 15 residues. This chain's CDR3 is CASSLSPATNEKLFF. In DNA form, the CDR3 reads TGTGCCAGCAGCCTCAGCCCTGCAACTAATGAAAAACTGTTTTTT. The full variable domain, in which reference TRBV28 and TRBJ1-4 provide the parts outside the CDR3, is DVKVTQSSRYLVKRTGEKVFLECVQDMDHENMFWYRQDPGLGLRLIYFSYDVKMKEKGDIPEGYSVSREKKERFSLILESASTNQTSMYLCASSLSPATNEKLFFGSGTQLSVL.

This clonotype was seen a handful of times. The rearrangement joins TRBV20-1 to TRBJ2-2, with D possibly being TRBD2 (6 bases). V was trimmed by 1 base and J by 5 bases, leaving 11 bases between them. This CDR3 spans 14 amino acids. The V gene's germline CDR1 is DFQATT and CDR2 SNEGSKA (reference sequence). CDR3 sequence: CSARGLLATGELFF. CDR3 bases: TGCAGTGCTAGAGGACTCCTAGCGACCGGGGAGCTGTTTTTT.

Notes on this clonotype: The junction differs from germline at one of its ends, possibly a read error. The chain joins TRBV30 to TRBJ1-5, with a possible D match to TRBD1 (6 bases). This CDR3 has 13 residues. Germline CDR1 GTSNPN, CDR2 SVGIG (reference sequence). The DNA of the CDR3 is TGTGCCTGGAGCGCACAGGGCCATCAGCCCCAGCCTTTT. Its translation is CAWSAQGHQPQPF.

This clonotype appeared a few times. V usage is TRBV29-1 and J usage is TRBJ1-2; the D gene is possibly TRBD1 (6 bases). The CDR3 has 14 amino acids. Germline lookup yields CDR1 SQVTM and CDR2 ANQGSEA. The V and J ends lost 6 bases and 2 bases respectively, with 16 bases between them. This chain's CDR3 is CSVPYPDSNYGYTF. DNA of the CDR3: TGCAGCGTCCCATACCCGGACAGCAACTATGGCTACACCTTC.

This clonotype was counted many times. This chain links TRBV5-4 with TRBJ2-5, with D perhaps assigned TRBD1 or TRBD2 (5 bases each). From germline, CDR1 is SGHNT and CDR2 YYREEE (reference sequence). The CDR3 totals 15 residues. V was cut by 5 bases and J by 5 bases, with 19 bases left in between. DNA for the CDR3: TGTGCCAGCAGGCTTCGGGGCGGAGGAGAGGAGACCCAGTACTTC. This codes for CASRLRGGGEETQYF.

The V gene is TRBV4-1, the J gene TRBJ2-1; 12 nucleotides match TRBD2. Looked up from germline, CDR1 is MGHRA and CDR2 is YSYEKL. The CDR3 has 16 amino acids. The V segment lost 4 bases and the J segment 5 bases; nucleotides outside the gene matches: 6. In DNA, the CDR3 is TGCGCCAGCAGCCGACAGACTAGCGGGAGCCACAATGAGCAGTTCTTC. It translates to CASSRQTSGSHNEQFF.

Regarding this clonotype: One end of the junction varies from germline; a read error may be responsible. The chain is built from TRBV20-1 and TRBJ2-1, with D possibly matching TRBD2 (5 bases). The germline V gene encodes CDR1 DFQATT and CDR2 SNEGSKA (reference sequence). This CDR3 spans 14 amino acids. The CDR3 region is CSASSGATYNEQLF. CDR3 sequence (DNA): TGCAGTGCTTCGAGCGGAGCGACTTACAATGAGCAGCTCTTC.

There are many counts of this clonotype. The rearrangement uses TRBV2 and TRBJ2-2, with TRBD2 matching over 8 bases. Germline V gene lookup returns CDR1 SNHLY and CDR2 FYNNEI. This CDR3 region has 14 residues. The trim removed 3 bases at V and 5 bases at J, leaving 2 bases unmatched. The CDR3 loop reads CASSDGRGTGELFF. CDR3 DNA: TGTGCCAGCAGTGACGGGAGGGGGACCGGGGAGCTGTTTTTT.

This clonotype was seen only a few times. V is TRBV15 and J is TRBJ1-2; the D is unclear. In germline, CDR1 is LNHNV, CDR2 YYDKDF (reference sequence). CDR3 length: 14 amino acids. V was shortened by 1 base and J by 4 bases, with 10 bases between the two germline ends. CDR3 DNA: TGTGCCACCAGCAGAGGGGCAGGAACCTATGGCTACACCTTC. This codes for CATSRGAGTYGYTF.